This TCR beta chain was obtained from a study of cytomegalovirus exposure and HLA in healthy donors. General study results and limits: In a later analysis, compared with equally common non-associated chains, HLA-associated beta chains were more expanded. Later on, an analysis found that several of the most significant clusters appeared to be linked to common viral pathogens, which included parvovirus B19. At a 0.05 false discovery rate, a later analysis found about 17,000 TCR beta sequences to be associated with HLA alleles.

As to this clone: Antigen specificity is unknown.

This PCR relied on a set of 60 Vbeta primers and 13 Jbeta primers. Some clones are missing from TCRdb's copy, which holds only in-frame ones; the method was immunoSEQ multiplex PCR. Of some 59,000 clones in the sample, more than 65% were seen once. What was sequenced was PBMCs. The TCR originated in a woman under 30 in good health and CMV-seronegative.

The CDR3 nucleotides read TGTGCCAGCAGTGAAGTCCCTCAGGGGGTGGTAGCTTTCTTT. It encodes CASSEVPQGVVAFF. J is TRBJ1-1 and V is TRBV6-1, with 7 bases identical to TRBD1. The CDR3 has 14 residues. V shed 1 base, J shed 10 bases, and the junction held 9 bases outside the gene matches. Germline V gene sequence: CDR1 MNHNS, CDR2 SASEGT.